These 2 T cell receptor beta chains were all obtained from the same sample, sequenced in a study of T cells after yellow fever vaccination (dated by TCRdb to between 2017 and 2020). The meaning of the sample's treatment or condition label: live attenuated yellow fever vaccine strain. Library method: 5' RACE. The reads were generated on an Illumina HiSeq 2500. The raw public reads went through TCRdb reprocessing: fastp at Q25, MiXCR clone calling, in-frame beta chains kept. Each CDR3 protein gets just one entry, which takes the most common genes and DNA from the rows behind it. The sample records tens of thousands of distinct CDR3 sequences, almost 8% of which are singletons. The ten most abundant clones make up 35% to 45% of the sample. The sample here was CD8+ T cells sorted from PBMCs, taken on the day of the yellow fever booster vaccination. The source is a man aged 30-40 years who received the YFV17D yellow fever vaccine.

This clonotype turned up a few times. This chain connects TRBV28 to TRBJ2-1; 7 bases fit TRBD2. CDR1 is MDHEN, CDR2 SYDVKM, per germline. V lost 3 bases to trimming and J lost 1 base; unmatched junction nucleotides: 3. The CDR3 consists of 15 residues. The CDR3 here is CASSFWGGSYNEQFF. The CDR3 nucleotides read TGTGCCAGCAGTTTTTGGGGGGGGTCCTACAATGAGCAGTTCTTC.

The J gene is TRBJ1-2, the V gene TRBV9; unclear D gene. V lost 0 bases and J lost 6, with 12 bases in between. The CDR3 has 14 amino acids. Germline assignment: CDR1 SGDLS and CDR2 YYNGEE. As DNA, the CDR3 is TGTGCCAGCAGCGTAGGTGGAGGGAACCATGGCTACACCTTC. Residues: CASSVGGGNHGYTF. Looking up the rest from reference TRBV9 and TRBJ1-2 gives the full variable domain: DSGVTQTPKHLITATGQRVTLRCSPRSGDLSVYWYQQSLDQGLQFLIQYYNGEERAKGNILERFSAQQFPDLHSELNLSSLELGDSALYFCASSVGGGNHGYTFGSGTRLTVV.